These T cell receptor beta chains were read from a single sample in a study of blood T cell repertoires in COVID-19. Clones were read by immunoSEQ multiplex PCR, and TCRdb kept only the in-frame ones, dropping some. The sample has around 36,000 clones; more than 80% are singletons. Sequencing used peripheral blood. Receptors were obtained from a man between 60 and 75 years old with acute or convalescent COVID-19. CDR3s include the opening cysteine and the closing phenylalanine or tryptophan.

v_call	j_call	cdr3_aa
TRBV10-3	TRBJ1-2	CAIGDYRGYTF
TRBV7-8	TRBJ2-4	CASGRETPNIQYF
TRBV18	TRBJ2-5	CASSPALAGGQETQYF
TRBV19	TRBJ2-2	CASSGTVTGELFF
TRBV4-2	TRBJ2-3	CASSQGSFYRGGEGDTQYF
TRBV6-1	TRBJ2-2	CASSDQGTGELFF
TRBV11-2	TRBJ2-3	CASSSHRLRGRTDTQYF
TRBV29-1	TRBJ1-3	CSARKGGGGNTIYF
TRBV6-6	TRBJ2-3	CASSYSQNTDTQYF
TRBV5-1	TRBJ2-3	CASSFQRGGTDTQYF
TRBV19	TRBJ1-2	CASIAVRAGYGYTF
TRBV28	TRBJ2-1	CASSLSAGYNEQFF
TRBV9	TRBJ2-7	CASSAQTGTYEQYF
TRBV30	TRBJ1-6	CAWSALGGGSGSPLHF
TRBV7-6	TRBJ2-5	CASRALAGGAETQYF
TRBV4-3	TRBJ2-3	CASSQESQLYTDTQYF
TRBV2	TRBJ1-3	CASTLPGQRNTIYF
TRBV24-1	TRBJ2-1	CATSAAHRVGNEQFF
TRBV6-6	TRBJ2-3	CASNRVTDTQYF
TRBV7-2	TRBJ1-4	CASSLRQGGEKLFF
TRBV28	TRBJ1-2	CASSFRSPPGYTF
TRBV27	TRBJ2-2	CASTRGQGVAGELFF
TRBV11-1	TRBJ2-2	CASSSDIYTGELFF
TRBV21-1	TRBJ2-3	CASSKTPERVDTDTQYF
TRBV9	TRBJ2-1	CASSDLAGPYNEQFF
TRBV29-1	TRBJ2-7	CSAHQGAPYEQYF
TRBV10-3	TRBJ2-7	CAISDPRDSLYEQYF
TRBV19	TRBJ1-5	CASSISLTGKTQPQHF
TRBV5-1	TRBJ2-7	CASSPAMTGGRYEQYF
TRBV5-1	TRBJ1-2	CASSPGQDFYGYTF
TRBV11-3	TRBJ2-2	CASSFGLASGELFF
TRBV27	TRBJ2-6	CASMEGRANVLTF